The clone carrying this TCR beta chain was seen ten or more times. This sample was included in a study of T cells in Graves' hyperthyroidism and ophthalmopathy. Calling Graves' hyperthyroidism stable meant ophthalmopathy did not progress within 18 months. Hyperthyroidism had been newly diagnosed in patients aged 18 to 65, and its duration was under 2 months. Germline CDR1 and CDR2: MNHEY and SVGEGT. There are 14 residues in the CDR3. Trimming removed 0 bases from V and 1 base from J, with 7 bases in between. The source material, RNA transcripts, was used to amplify TCR beta CDR3 regions. The HTBI primer set drove a first-round RT-PCR of the TCR CDR3. MiXCR, run by TCRdb on the multiplex PCR reads, gives a single entry per CDR3 protein. The profile shows more than 500,000 distinct CDR3 sequences, around 15% of them singletons.

Sequenced material: blood. This TCR was recovered from a woman aged 30 to 39 with Graves' hyperthyroidism. The genes are TRBV6-2 or TRBV6-3 and TRBJ2-7; D not resolved. CDR3 nucleotide sequence: TGTGCCAGCAGTTACTCTTCACGGTCCTACGAGCAGTACTTC. As protein: CASSYSSRSYEQYF.